A single sample is the source of the 11 T cell receptor beta chains below, sequenced in a study of blood T cells in healthy people across ages. Then a second PCR, running about 6 to 12 cycles, was carried out with a sample-barcoded 5' primer and a J-beta primer mix. TCRdb used MiXCR to reprocess the 5' RACE reads, holding one entry per CDR3 protein. The table lists nearly 800,000 distinct CDR3 sequences, roughly 50% of them singletons. Source material: blood. The receptor set was obtained from a man between 40 and 49 years old in good health.

The chain uses TRBV2 and TRBJ1-2; D gene ambiguous. The CDR3 is made up of 13 amino acids. Deletions cut 6 bases from V and 1 base from J, with 9 bases between. Germline V lookup: CDR1 SNHLY, CDR2 FYNNEI. CDR3 in amino acids: CASRIGLNYGYTF. The CDR3 nucleotides are TGTGCCAGCAGGATCGGACTTAACTATGGCTACACCTTC.

The chain carries TRBV20-1 and TRBJ1-6; no definite D call. The CDR3 length is 16 residues. V lost 3 bases and J 6 bases, leaving 18 bases between the germline ends. CDR1 and CDR2 (germline): DFQATT, SNEGSKA (reference sequence). The CDR3 region has the DNA TGCAGTGCTAGTGAAGGTCTTCTTTTTAGTAATTCACCCCTCCACTTT. It yields the protein CSASEGLLFSNSPLHF.

The J gene is TRBJ2-5, the V gene TRBV20-1, with D possibly called TRBD1 or TRBD2 (6 bases each). This CDR3 is built from 14 residues. CDR1 is DFQATT and CDR2 is SNEGSKA in the germline V gene (reference sequence). V dropped 8 bases and J dropped 3 bases, with 19 bases sitting between them. The CDR3 here is CSPQGLAREETQYF. The CDR3 nucleotides read TGCAGTCCCCAGGGGCTAGCGCGCGAAGAGACCCAGTACTTC.

The chain carries TRBV29-1 and TRBJ1-3; D gene uncertain. The CDR3 consists of 13 residues. V was trimmed by 5 bases and J by 0 bases, leaving 8 bases between them. The germline V gene has CDR1 SQVTM and CDR2 ANQGSEA. CDR3 in DNA: TGCAGCGTTAGTTCTGGCTCTGGAAACACCATATATTTT. This sequence encodes CSVSSGSGNTIYF.

This clonotype has more than one count but fewer than ten. The V and J genes are TRBV9 and TRBJ2-1; unclear D gene. Looked up from germline, CDR1 is SGDLS and CDR2 is YYNGEE. V was trimmed by 3 bases and J by 10 bases, leaving 17 bases between them. The CDR3 is 14 residues long. The CDR3 region has the DNA TGTGCCAGCAGCGCCGCCCAGCCGTCAAAGGAGCAGTTCTTC. Its protein is CASSAAQPSKEQFF.

This chain links TRBV4-3 with TRBJ1-2; D unresolved. Trimming left V 0 bases short and J 4 bases short, with 12 bases between. The CDR3 consists of 15 residues. The germline V gene has CDR1 LGHNA and CDR2 YSLEER. CDR3 protein: CASSQDGQTFYGYTF. The CDR3 DNA is TGCGCCAGCAGCCAAGATGGCCAGACCTTCTATGGCTACACCTTC.

The gene calls are TRBV6-1 and TRBJ2-7, with 7 nucleotides matching TRBD2. Germline CDR1 and CDR2: MNHNS and SASEGT. The CDR3 has 13 amino acids. V shed 6 bases, J shed 5 bases, and the junction held 7 bases outside the gene matches. CDR3 bases: TGTGCCAGCAGGCCGCATGGGGGGGACGAGCAGTACTTC. This codes for CASRPHGGDEQYF.

The J gene is TRBJ1-5, the V gene TRBV29-1; D ambiguous. The V end lost 6 bases, the J end lost 4 bases, and 10 bases lay between the germline ends. Per germline, CDR1 SQVTM and CDR2 ANQGSEA. The CDR3 covers 12 residues. For the CDR3, the DNA is TGCAGCGTCGTCCGTGTAAATCAGCCCCAGCATTTT. Amino acids: CSVVRVNQPQHF.

The chain employs TRBV29-1 and TRBJ2-1; D could derive from TRBD1 or TRBD2 (5 bases each). Per the germline V gene, CDR1 is SQVTM and CDR2 is ANQGSEA. This CDR3 is 15 amino acids long. Trimming shortened V by 1 base and J by 8 bases, and 18 bases separated the two germline ends. The CDR3 DNA reads TGCAGCGTTGAAGTTGGGGGTATCGGCACCGATGAGCAGTTCTTC. Encoded protein: CSVEVGGIGTDEQFF.

The chain links TRBV6-2 or TRBV6-3 to TRBJ2-7; D is unresolved. With 5 bases removed from V and 1 base from J, the gap between germline ends came to 9 bases. The CDR3 is made up of 13 amino acids. The germline V gene has CDR1 MNHEY and CDR2 SVGEGT. CDR3 loop: CASSESYSYEQYF. As DNA, the CDR3 is TGTGCCAGCAGTGAATCCTATTCCTACGAGCAGTACTTC.

The chain recombines TRBV5-1 with TRBJ2-7, with a possible D match to TRBD1 (5 bases). The CDR3 sequence is 13 residues long. The germline gives CDR1 SGHRS, CDR2 YFSETQ. Between the trimmed V and J ends, which lost 4 bases and 3 bases, there was a span of 11 bases. CDR3 region: CASSVDRFYEQYF. DNA of the CDR3: TGCGCCAGCAGCGTCGACAGATTCTACGAGCAGTACTTC.